This T cell receptor (beta chain) was recorded in a study of cytomegalovirus exposure and HLA in healthy donors. The study's findings and limits: Reports showed the classifier diagnosing cytomegalovirus status with high specificity and sensitivity. Other equally common chains were less clonally expanded than HLA-associated TCR beta chains, a later analysis showed.

Amplification used 60 Vbeta primers and 13 Jbeta primers. The repertoire was sequenced with immunoSEQ multiplex PCR; TCRdb's copy has only in-frame clones and lacks some. Among 130,000 to 150,000 clones, around three quarters were seen once, and the ten largest hold approximately 2%. With respect to this clone: Its antigen is unknown.

V lost 5 bases and J lost 8, with 18 bases in between. The length of the CDR3 is 15 residues. From germline, CDR1 is SNHLY and CDR2 FYNNEI. The chain combines TRBV2 with TRBJ1-4; possibly TRBD1 for D (6 bases). This sequence was found in a man aged 30 to 39 in good health and CMV-seronegative. The sample was PBMCs. This CDR3 is CASSYLQGTREKLFF. The DNA for the CDR3 is TGTGCCAGCAGTTATTTACAGGGTACGAGAGAAAAACTGTTTTTT.